This record looks at one T cell receptor beta chain sequence and its context. The antigen it recognizes is unknown. Base qualities are not at hand, and no much larger clone is one base apart. The CDR3 regions of human TCRbeta chains were subjected to immunosequencing. The original pipeline was this. Repertoire TCRs were checked for matches against a reference library of SARS-CoV-2-specific TCRs that had been generated using the MIRA antigen-specificity platform. Breadth was defined as the fraction of unique TCRs that were SARS-CoV-2-associated. Depth was defined as the fraction of total T cells that were SARS-CoV-2-associated. Using the MIRA data, each spike-specific TCR was assigned both to the spike region to which the TCR was reactive and to a CD4 or CD8 class. Log10-transformed breadth and depth values were compared by one-way ANOVA with Sidak's multiple comparisons tests. TCRdb retrieved this table from immuneACCESS and kept in-frame rearrangements only. Not all clones are present; in checked studies, unresolved V genes account for under half, and no reason is known for the remainder. V and J calls and clone size follow that table, whereas D and trimming were derived from the DNA. Across this sample there are approximately 26,000 clones, with approximately 85% seen only once. The ten most abundant clones make up about 2.5% of the sample.

For CDR1 and CDR2, the germline V gene lists SGHTA and FQGNSA. V and J are trimmed by 3 bases and 7 bases, and the gene matches miss 8 bases of the junction. Spanning cysteine to phenylalanine, the CDR3 consists of 15 amino acids. Only CDR3 DNA is held: 45 bases, read in frame from base 1. The source of the sample is a study of T cell responses to AZD1222 COVID-19 vaccine (TCRdb year 2021). Regarding the study in general: A total of around 240 trial participants underwent TCR sequencing, of whom 207 received two doses of AZD1222 and about 25 received two doses of the MenACWY control vaccine. Trial participants were enrolled by age into 18-55, 56-69 and 70-plus year subgroups, with about 150, 28 and 57 TCR-sequenced participants respectively.

Interpreted using the paper, the time point label stands for: about 28 days (+/-7) after the second vaccine dose. AZD1222 recipients given second doses at about 4 weeks or at about 12 weeks were pooled, since spike-specific TCR depth and breadth were not found to differ between the two schedules. Vaccinee samples were obtained from the UK trials COV001 and COV002, which included a single-blind randomized controlled phase 2/3 trial of AZD1222 (ChAdOx1 nCoV-19) in healthy adults. For TCRbeta chain sequencing, PBMC samples from trial participants were taken at day 0 and at day 28 after the second dose. General findings and caveats noted by the study authors: Because no day 14 peak-response samples were available, repertoires were characterized only after the peak T cell response. Most participants were white British and females outnumbered males, and the authors suggested that clonal diversity may have been underestimated. The 56-69-year group was small, and its depth increase did not reach significance, likely because of low power. The vaccine-associated CD4 TCRs covered the entire spike protein, and the dominant responses fell in regions 160-218 and 743-854. Nearly half of unique spike-specific TCRs reportedly recognized epitopes outside regions mutated in the B.1.351 and B.1.1.7 variants. A significant rise in spike-specific TCR breadth and depth was observed after two AZD1222 doses relative to day 0 and relative to MenACWY recipients. Conclusions about previously exposed vaccinees are limited because only a handful of AZD1222 recipients were SARS-CoV-2 seropositive at baseline.

Sequencing used peripheral blood, obtained 28 days after the second AZD1222 dose. The V and J segments used are TRBV7-2 and TRBJ1-2, with 10 bases in between that match TRBD1. The source of this sequence is an adult who received the AZD1222 COVID-19 vaccine. CDR3 loop: CASSFGAGTGVGYTF. The sequence in DNA is TGTGCCAGCAGCTTCGGAGCCGGGACAGGGGTTGGCTACACCTTC.